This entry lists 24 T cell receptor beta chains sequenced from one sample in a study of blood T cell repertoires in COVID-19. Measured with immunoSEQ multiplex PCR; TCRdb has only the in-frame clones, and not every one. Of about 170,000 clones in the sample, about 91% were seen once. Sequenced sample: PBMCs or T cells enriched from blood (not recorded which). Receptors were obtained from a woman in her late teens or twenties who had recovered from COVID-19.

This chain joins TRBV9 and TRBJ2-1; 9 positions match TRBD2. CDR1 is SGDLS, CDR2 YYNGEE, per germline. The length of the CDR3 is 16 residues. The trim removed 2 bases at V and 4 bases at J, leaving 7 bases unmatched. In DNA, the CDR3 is TGTGCCAGCAGCGTTGGCGGGAGGGCGTCTTACAATGAGCAGTTCTTC. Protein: CASSVGGRASYNEQFF.

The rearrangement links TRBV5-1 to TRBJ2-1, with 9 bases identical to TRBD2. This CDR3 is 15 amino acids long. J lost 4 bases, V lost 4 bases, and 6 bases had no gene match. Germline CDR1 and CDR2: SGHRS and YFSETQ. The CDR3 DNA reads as TGCGCCAGCAGCAATAGCGGGAGTGCTTACAATGAGCAGTTCTTC. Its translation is CASSNSGSAYNEQFF. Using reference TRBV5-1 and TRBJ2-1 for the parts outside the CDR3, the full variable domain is KAGVTQTPRYLIKTRGQQVTLSCSPISGHRSVSWYQQTPGQGLQFLFEYFSETQRNKGNFPGRFSGRQFSNSRSEMNVSTLELGDSALYLCASSNSGSAYNEQFFGPGTRLTVL.

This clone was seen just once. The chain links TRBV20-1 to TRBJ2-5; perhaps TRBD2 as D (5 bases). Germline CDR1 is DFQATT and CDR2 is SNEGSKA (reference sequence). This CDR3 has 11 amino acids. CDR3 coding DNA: TGCAGCCCATGGGGAGTTGAGACCCAGTACTTC. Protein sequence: CSPWGVETQYF.

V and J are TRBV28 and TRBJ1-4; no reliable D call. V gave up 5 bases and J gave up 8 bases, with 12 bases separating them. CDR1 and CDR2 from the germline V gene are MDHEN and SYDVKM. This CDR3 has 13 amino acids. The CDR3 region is CASSPHQMEKLFF. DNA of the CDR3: TGTGCCAGCAGTCCCCACCAGATGGAAAAACTGTTTTTT. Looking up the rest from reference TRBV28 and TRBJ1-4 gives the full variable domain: DVKVTQSSRYLVKRTGEKVFLECVQDMDHENMFWYRQDPGLGLRLIYFSYDVKMKEKGDIPEGYSVSREKKERFSLILESASTNQTSMYLCASSPHQMEKLFFGSGTQLSVL.

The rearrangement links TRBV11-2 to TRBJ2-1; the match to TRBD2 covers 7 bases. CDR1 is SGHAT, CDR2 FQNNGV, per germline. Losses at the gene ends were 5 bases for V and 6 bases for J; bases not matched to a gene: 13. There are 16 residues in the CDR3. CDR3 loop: CASSPGRGLGVNEQFF. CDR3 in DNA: TGTGCCAGCAGCCCCGGGAGAGGACTAGGAGTCAATGAGCAGTTCTTC.

Here the CDR3 reads CASSATGGLGGTEAFF. In nucleotides, the CDR3 is TGTGCCAGCAGCGCGACAGGGGGCTTAGGGGGCACTGAAGCTTTCTTT. This sequence joins TRBV11-1 and TRBJ1-1, with 10 bases identical to TRBD1. Germline lookup yields CDR1 SGHAT and CDR2 FQDESV (reference sequence). The CDR3 runs to 16 residues. V gave up 5 bases and J gave up 4 bases; unmatched junction bases: 10.

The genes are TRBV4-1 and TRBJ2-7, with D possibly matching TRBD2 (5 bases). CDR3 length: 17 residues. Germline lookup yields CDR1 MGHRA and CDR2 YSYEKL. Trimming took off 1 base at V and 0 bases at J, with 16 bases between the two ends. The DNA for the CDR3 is TGCGCCAGCAGCCAAGGCTCCAGAGCCCGGGACTCCTACGAGCAGTACTTC. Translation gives CASSQGSRARDSYEQYF.

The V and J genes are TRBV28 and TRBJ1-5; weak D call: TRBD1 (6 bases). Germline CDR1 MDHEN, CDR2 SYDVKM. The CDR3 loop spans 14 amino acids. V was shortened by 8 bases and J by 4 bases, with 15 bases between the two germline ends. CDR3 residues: CASQGGGANQPQHF. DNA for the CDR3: TGTGCCAGCCAGGGCGGGGGGGCGAATCAGCCCCAGCATTTT.

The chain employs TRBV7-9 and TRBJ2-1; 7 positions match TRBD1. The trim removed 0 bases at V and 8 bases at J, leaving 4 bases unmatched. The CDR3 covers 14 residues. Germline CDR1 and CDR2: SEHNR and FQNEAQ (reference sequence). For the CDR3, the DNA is TGTGCCAGCAGCTTAGCAGGGGGCAGCTATGAGCAGTTCTTC. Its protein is CASSLAGGSYEQFF.

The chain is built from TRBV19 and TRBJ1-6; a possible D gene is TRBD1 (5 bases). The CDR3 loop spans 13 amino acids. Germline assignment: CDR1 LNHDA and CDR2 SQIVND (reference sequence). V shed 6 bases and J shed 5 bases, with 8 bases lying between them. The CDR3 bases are TGTGCCAGTAGCGACAGCCATAATTCACCCCTCCACTTT. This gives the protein CASSDSHNSPLHF. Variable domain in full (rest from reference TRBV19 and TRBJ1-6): DGGITQSPKYLFRKEGQNVTLSCEQNLNHDAMYWYRQDPGQGLRLIYYSQIVNDFQKGDIAEGYSVSREKKESFPLTVTSAQKNPTAFYLCASSDSHNSPLHFGNGTRLTVT.

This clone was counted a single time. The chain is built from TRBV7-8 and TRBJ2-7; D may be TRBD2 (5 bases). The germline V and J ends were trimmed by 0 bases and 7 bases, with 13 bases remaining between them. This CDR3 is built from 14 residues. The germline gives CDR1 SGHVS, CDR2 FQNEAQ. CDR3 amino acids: CASSLASGYTEQYF. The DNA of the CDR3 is TGTGCCAGCAGCTTAGCGAGCGGATACACGGAGCAGTACTTC.

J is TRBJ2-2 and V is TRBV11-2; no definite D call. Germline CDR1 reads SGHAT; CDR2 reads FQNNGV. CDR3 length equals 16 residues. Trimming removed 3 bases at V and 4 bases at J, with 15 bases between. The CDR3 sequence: CASSFLSRPGTGELFF. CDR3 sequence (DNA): TGTGCCAGCAGCTTTTTATCGCGACCAGGCACCGGGGAGCTGTTTTTT. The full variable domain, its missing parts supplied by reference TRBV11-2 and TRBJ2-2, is EAGVAQSPRYKIIEKRQSVAFWCNPISGHATLYWYQQILGQGPKLLIQFQNNGVVDDSQLPKDRFSAERLKGVDSTLKIQPAKLEDSAVYLCASSFLSRPGTGELFFGEGSRLTVL.

The CDR3 DNA is TGTGCCAGCAGTTTTATTAAGGATGGACTGAACAATCAGCCCCAGCATTTT. Protein product: CASSFIKDGLNNQPQHF. The chain is built from TRBV28 and TRBJ1-5; D ambiguous. The CDR3 spans 17 residues. Germline V CDR1 and CDR2: MDHEN, SYDVKM. Deletions cut 3 bases from V and 3 bases from J, with 18 bases between.

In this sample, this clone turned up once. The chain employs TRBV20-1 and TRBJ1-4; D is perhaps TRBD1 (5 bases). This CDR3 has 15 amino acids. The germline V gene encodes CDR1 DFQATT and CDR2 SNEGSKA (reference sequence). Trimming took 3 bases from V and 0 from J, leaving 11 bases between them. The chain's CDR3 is CSASRGSATNEKLFF. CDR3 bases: TGCAGTGCTAGTCGGGGGTCAGCAACTAATGAAAAACTGTTTTTT.

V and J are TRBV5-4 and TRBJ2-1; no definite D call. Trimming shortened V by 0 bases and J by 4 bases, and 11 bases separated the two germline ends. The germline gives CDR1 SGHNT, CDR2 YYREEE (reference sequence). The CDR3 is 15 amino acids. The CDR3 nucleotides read TGTGCCAGCAGCTTGGACAGATCGATGTACAATGAGCAGTTCTTC. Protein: CASSLDRSMYNEQFF.

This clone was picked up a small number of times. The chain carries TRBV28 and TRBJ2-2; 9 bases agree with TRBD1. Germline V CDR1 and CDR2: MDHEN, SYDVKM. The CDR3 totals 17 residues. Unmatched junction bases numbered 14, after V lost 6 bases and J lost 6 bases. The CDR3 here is CASSPGGGTGISGELFF. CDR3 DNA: TGTGCCAGCAGCCCGGGAGGAGGGACAGGGATATCCGGGGAGCTGTTTTTT.

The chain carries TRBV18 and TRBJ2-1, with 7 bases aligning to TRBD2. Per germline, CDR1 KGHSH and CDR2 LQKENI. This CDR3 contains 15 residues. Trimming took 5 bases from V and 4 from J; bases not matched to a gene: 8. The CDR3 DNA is TGTGCCAGCTCAACGACGACGCGGGGGTACAATGAGCAGTTCTTC. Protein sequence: CASSTTTRGYNEQFF.

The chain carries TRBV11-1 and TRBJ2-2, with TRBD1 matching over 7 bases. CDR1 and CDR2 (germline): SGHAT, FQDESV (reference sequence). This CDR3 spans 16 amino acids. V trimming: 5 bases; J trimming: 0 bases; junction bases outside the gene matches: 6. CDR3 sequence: CASSRRDSPNTGELFF. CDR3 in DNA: TGTGCCAGCAGCCGCCGGGACAGCCCGAACACCGGGGAGCTGTTTTTT.

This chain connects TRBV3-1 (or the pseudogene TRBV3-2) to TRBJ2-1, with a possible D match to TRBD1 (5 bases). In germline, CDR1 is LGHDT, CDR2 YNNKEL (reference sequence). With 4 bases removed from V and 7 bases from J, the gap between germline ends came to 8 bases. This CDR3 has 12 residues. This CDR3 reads CASSPRDNEQFF. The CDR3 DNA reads TGTGCCAGCAGCCCCAGGGATAATGAGCAGTTCTTC.

The CDR3 sequence: CASSFDGQGVGEQYF. In DNA form, the CDR3 reads TGTGCCAGCAGCTTCGATGGACAGGGTGTAGGCGAGCAGTACTTC. The V gene is TRBV7-9, the J gene TRBJ2-7, with 8 bases fitting TRBD1. Germline V CDR1 and CDR2: SEHNR, FQNEAQ (reference sequence). The CDR3 contains 15 residues. Unmatched junction bases numbered 10, after V lost 3 bases and J lost 6 bases.

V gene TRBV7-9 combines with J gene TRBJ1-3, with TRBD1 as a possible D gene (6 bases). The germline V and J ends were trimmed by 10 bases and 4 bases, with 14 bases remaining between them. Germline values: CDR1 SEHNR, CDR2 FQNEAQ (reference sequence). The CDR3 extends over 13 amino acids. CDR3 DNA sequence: TGTGCCACCCGGCACAGGGCCGGAAACACCATATATTTT. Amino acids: CATRHRAGNTIYF.

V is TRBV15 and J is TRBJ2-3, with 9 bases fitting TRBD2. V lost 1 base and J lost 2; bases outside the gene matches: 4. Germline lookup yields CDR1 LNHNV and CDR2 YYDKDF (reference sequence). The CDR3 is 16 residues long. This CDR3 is CATSRGLAASTDTQYF. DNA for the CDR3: TGTGCCACCAGCAGAGGACTAGCGGCATCCACAGATACGCAGTATTTT. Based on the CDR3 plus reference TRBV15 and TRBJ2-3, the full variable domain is DAMVIQNPRYQVTQFGKPVTLSCSQTLNHNVMYWYQQKSSQAPKLLFHYYDKDFNNEADTPDNFQSRRPNTSFCFLDIRSPGLGDTAMYLCATSRGLAASTDTQYFGPGTRLTVL.

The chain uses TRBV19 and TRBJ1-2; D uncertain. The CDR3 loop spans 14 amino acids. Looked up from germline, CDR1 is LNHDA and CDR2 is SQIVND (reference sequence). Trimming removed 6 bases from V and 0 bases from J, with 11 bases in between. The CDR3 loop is CASRFRTANYGYTF. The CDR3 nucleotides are TGTGCCAGTAGGTTTCGTACAGCTAACTATGGCTACACCTTC.

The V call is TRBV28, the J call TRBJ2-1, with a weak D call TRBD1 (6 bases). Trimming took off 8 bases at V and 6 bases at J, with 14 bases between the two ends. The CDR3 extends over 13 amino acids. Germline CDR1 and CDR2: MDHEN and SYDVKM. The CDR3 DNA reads TGTGCCAGCTCCGGGACACCGGTCAATGAGCAGTTCTTC. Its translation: CASSGTPVNEQFF.